In its sample, the clone carrying this TCR beta chain was seen a few times. No antigen is known for it. The sample originates from a study of cytomegalovirus exposure and HLA in healthy donors. General study points: Apparent HLA restriction characterized most CMV-associated TCR beta chains in a later analysis. An observed cluster of highly shared sequence variants was recorded as a likely sequencing artifact.

Use of 60 Vbeta and 13 Jbeta primers characterized the PCR. Clones were sequenced by immunoSEQ multiplex PCR, and TCRdb holds only the in-frame ones, with some missing. The data contain approximately 150,000 clones, approximately 9% of them singletons. CDR3 length equals 15 residues. In germline, CDR1 is MNHEY, CDR2 SMNVEV (reference sequence). Trimming cost V 10 bases and J 2 bases; bases outside gene matches: 4. Sequenced sample: PBMCs. This chain uses TRBV27 with TRBJ2-5; 16 nucleotides align to TRBD2. This sequence originates from a male donor in good health and CMV-seronegative. Here the CDR3 reads CATMGLAGGQETQYF. The CDR3 DNA sequence: TGTGCCACAATGGGACTAGCGGGGGGGCAAGAGACCCAGTACTTC.